Sequencing of this T cell receptor beta chain was carried out in a study of human T cells and chemical hapten exposure. Per the study methods: TCR counts had a median of about 92,000 per sample and spanned roughly 20,000 to 750,000. TCRdb analysed the RACE reads with MiXCR anew, one entry per CDR3 protein. The V and J calls here are based on TCRdb, not the publication. Of some 53,000 distinct CDR3 sequences listed, 9.5% to 11% were seen once; the top ten hold approximately 1.8%. Time point here: patch test 1, 2 weeks after DPC sensitization. Treatment meaning: therapeutic diphenylcyclopropenone sensitization with weekly scalp DPC. Before extraction, the whole blood was not fractionated, and total RNA was taken from it. This clonotype has a handful of counts. The material sequenced was whole blood, taken in connection with sensitization to the hapten diphenylcyclopropenone (DPC). The receptor's source is a woman aged 40 to 50 with alopecia areata. Some clones in this sample may be carry-over from other donors' samples.

CDR3 in amino acids: CASSLRWGSEAFF. The CDR3 bases are TGTGCCAGCAGCTTAAGGTGGGGATCCGAAGCTTTCTTT. The V and J genes are TRBV7-3 and TRBJ1-1; D not certain. Trimming left V 1 base short and J 8 bases short, with 11 bases between. Germline CDR1 reads SGHTA; CDR2 reads FQGTGA. The CDR3 is made up of 13 amino acids.